The sequence of this T cell receptor (beta chain) was determined in a study of PD-L1 blockade in urothelial cancer. Study-wide background: Blood analysis was done at 3 weeks (second dose) and 6 weeks after treatment began. Blood yielded a median of about 140,000 T cells per sample.

Some clones are missing from TCRdb's copy, which holds only in-frame ones; the method was immunoSEQ multiplex PCR. This sample has around 43,000 clones; nearly 90% occur once, and the top ten carry 20% to 25%. The V segment lost 0 bases and the J segment 0 bases; nucleotides outside the gene matches: 8. The CDR3 length is 19 residues. CDR1 and CDR2 from the germline V gene are SGHNT and YYREEE (reference sequence). Specified time point: pretreatment peripheral blood. This specimen consisted of PBMCs, obtained around atezolizumab (anti-PD-L1) treatment. The genes are TRBV5-4 and TRBJ2-3; the match to TRBD2 covers 12 bases. The source is a donor at least 40 years old with urothelial cancer. The CDR3 DNA sequence: TGTGCCAGCAGCTTGGTTCGGGCTAGCGGGAGGGCTAGCACAGATACGCAGTATTTT. This codes for CASSLVRASGRASTDTQYF.